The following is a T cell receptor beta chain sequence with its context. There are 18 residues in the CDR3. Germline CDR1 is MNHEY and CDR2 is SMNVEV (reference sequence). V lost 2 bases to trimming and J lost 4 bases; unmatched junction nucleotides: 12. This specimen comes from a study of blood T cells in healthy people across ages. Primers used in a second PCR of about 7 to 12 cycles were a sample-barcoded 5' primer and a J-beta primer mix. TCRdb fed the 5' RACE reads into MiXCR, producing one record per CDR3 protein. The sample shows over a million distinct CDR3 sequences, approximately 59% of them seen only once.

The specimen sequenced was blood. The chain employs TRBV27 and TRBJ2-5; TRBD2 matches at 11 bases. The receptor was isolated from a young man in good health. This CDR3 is CASSLITPHGTSGETQYF. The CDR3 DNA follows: TGTGCCAGCAGTTTAATAACCCCCCACGGGACTAGCGGAGAGACCCAGTACTTC.